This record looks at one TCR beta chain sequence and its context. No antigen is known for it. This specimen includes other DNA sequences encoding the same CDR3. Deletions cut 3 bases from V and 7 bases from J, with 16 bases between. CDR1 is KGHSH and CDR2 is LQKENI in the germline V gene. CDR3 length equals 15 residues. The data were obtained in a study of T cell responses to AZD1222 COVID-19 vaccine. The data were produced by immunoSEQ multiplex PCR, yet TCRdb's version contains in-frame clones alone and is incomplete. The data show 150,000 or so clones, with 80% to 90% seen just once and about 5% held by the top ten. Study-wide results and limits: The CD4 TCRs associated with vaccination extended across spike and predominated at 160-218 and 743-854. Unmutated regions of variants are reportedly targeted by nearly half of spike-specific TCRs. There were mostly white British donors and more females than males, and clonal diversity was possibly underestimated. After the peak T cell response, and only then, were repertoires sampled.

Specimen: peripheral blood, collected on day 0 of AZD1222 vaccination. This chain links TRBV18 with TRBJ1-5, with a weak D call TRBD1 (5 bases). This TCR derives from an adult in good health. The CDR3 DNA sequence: TGTGCCAGCTCACCGTCTCTCGGGGGTAACCAGCCCCAGCATTTT. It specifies CASSPSLGGNQPQHF. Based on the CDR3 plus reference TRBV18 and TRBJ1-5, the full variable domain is NAGVMQNPRHLVRRRGQEARLRCSPMKGHSHVYWYRQLPEEGLKFMVYLQKENIIDESGMPKERFSAEFPKEGPSILRIQQVVRGDSAAYFCASSPSLGGNQPQHFGDGTRLSIL.